Shown below are 14 T cell receptor beta chains from a single sample sequenced in a study of blood T cell repertoires in COVID-19. The method was immunoSEQ multiplex PCR; TCRdb's version includes in-frame clones alone and lacks a portion of them. This table has under 200,000 clones, 84% appearing once. The sample comprised PBMCs or T cells enriched from blood (not recorded which). These receptors were taken from a man over 45 who had recovered from COVID-19.

This chain connects TRBV4-1 to TRBJ1-2; D not certain. There are 13 residues in the CDR3. V lost 0 bases and J lost 5, with 7 bases in between. The V gene's germline CDR1 is MGHRA and CDR2 YSYEKL. CDR3 in amino acids: CASSQESYYGYTF. The CDR3 bases are TGCGCCAGCAGCCAAGAGAGCTATTATGGCTACACCTTC.

The gene calls are TRBV6-5 and TRBJ2-7, with D uncertain. The length of the CDR3 is 14 residues. The V gene's germline CDR1 is MNHEY and CDR2 SVGAGI. The V gene lost 3 bases and the J gene lost 0 bases, with 9 bases spanning the gap. CDR3: CASSYGLLSYEQYF. CDR3 in DNA: TGTGCCAGCAGTTATGGCCTGCTCTCCTACGAGCAGTACTTC.

The chain joins TRBV4-1 to TRBJ2-3; TRBD2 agrees at 10 bases. With 4 bases clipped from V and 1 base from J, the junction kept 11 bases outside the gene matches. The CDR3 totals 18 residues. CDR1 and CDR2 (germline): MGHRA, YSYEKL. CDR3 DNA sequence: TGCGCCAGCAGCCCTCAATGGACCAGCGGGGGGGGCACAGATACGCAGTATTTT. Translating gives CASSPQWTSGGGTDTQYF.

The chain employs TRBV15 and TRBJ2-3; 9 bases are a match to TRBD1. Losses at the gene ends were 0 bases for V and 5 bases for J; bases not matched to a gene: 9. The V gene's germline CDR1 is LNHNV and CDR2 YYDKDF (reference sequence). This CDR3 is 17 amino acids long. DNA of the CDR3: TGTGCCACCAGCAGAGACGCCGGGACAGGGTGGAGAGATACGCAGTATTTT. Residues: CATSRDAGTGWRDTQYF.

This clone was found once. The chain carries TRBV30 and TRBJ1-6; 10 nucleotides match TRBD1. V shed 1 base and J 0 bases; nucleotides not matched to a gene: 6. Germline CDR1 reads GTSNPN; CDR2 reads SVGIG (reference sequence). The CDR3 has 18 residues. The CDR3 region has the DNA TGTGCCTGGAGTGGTGACAGGGGGCCGGGCTCCTATAATTCACCCCTCCACTTT. It codes for CAWSGDRGPGSYNSPLHF.

This clone was recorded only once. The genes are TRBV7-8 and TRBJ2-3; 9 positions match TRBD2. This CDR3 region has 16 residues. Unmatched junction bases numbered 4, after V lost 1 base and J lost 2 bases. In germline, CDR1 is SGHVS, CDR2 FQNEAQ. The CDR3 coding sequence is TGTGCCAGCAGCTTAGTGGTAGCGGGGGCCACAGATACGCAGTATTTT. Translating it yields CASSLVVAGATDTQYF.

In its sample, this clone was seen once. V and J are TRBV3-1 (or the pseudogene TRBV3-2) and TRBJ1-1; D unclear. The CDR3 runs to 13 residues. The ends were cut back, 3 bases at V and 3 bases at J, with 8 bases in the middle. The germline CDR1 and CDR2 sequences are LGHDT and YNNKEL (reference sequence). CDR3 in DNA: TGTGCCAGCAGCCAGGGCGGGGACACTGAAGCTTTCTTT. Protein sequence: CASSQGGDTEAFF.

CDR3 protein: CASSLAGMNNQPQHF. The CDR3 nucleotides are TGCGCCAGCAGCTTGGCGGGGATGAACAATCAGCCCCAGCATTTT. The rearrangement links TRBV5-1 to TRBJ1-5, with D unclear. The CDR3 sequence is 15 residues long. Germline values: CDR1 SGHRS, CDR2 YFSETQ. The V gene lost 0 bases and the J gene lost 3 bases, with 10 bases spanning the gap.

The chain links TRBV3-1 (or the pseudogene TRBV3-2) to TRBJ2-1; no firm D call. This CDR3 is built from 13 residues. Germline values: CDR1 LGHDT, CDR2 YNNKEL (reference sequence). The V end lost 4 bases, the J end lost 6 bases, and 10 bases lay between the germline ends. The CDR3 DNA reads as TGTGCCAGCAGCCCCCTAATAGTCAATGAGCAGTTCTTC. It codes for CASSPLIVNEQFF.

This sequence joins TRBV6-1 and TRBJ2-3; D gene unclear. With 2 bases removed from V and 7 bases from J, the gap between germline ends came to 10 bases. CDR1 is MNHNS and CDR2 is SASEGT in the germline V gene. The CDR3 totals 13 residues. CDR3 region: CASSESIGYTQYF. CDR3 DNA sequence: TGTGCCAGCAGTGAAAGCATCGGGTATACGCAGTATTTT.

This clone has a single count. The gene calls are TRBV5-1 and TRBJ1-3, with D perhaps TRBD1 (5 bases). CDR1 and CDR2 from the germline V gene are SGHRS and YFSETQ. V dropped 0 bases and J dropped 0 bases, with 7 bases sitting between them. The CDR3 totals 15 residues. Here the CDR3 reads CASSLGQFSGNTIYF. CDR3 nucleotides: TGCGCCAGCAGCTTGGGACAGTTCTCTGGAAACACCATATATTTT.

This clone was detected once. V usage is TRBV10-3 and J usage is TRBJ1-5; D not resolved. The CDR3 length is 13 residues. Trimming shortened V by 3 bases and J by 8 bases, and 11 bases separated the two germline ends. The germline V gene encodes CDR1 ENHRY and CDR2 SYGVKD. CDR3 amino acids: CAISERPLEPQHF. DNA of the CDR3: TGTGCCATCAGTGAACGGCCCCTAGAGCCCCAGCATTTT.

This chain links TRBV5-4 with TRBJ2-7; 8 bases match TRBD2. V gave up 4 bases and J gave up 4 bases; unmatched junction bases: 10. The germline gives CDR1 SGHNT, CDR2 YYREEE (reference sequence). The CDR3 spans 15 residues. The CDR3 loop reads CASSLLGGGPYEQYF. Written as DNA, the CDR3 is TGTGCCAGCAGCCTCCTCGGCGGGGGGCCTTACGAGCAGTACTTC.

J is TRBJ1-2 and V is TRBV5-1, with TRBD1 identical over 7 bases. The V gene's germline CDR1 is SGHRS and CDR2 YFSETQ. The CDR3 runs to 13 residues. Trimming at V came to 0 bases and at J to 8 bases, leaving 4 bases not matched to a gene. Written as DNA, the CDR3 is TGCGCCAGCAGCTTGGAGGGGGCGCGAGGCTACACCTTC. Translating gives CASSLEGARGYTF.